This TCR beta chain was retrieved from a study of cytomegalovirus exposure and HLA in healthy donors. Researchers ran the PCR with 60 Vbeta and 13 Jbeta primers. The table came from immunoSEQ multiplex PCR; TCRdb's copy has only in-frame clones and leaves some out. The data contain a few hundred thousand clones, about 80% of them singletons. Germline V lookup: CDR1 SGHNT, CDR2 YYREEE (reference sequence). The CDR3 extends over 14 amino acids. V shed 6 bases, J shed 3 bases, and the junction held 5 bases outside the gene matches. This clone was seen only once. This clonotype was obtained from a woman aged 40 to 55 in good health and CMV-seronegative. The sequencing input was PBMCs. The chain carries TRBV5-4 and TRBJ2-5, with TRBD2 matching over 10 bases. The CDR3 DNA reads TGTGCCAGCACCCCAGGACTAGCGGAAGAGACCCAGTACTTC. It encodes CASTPGLAEETQYF.